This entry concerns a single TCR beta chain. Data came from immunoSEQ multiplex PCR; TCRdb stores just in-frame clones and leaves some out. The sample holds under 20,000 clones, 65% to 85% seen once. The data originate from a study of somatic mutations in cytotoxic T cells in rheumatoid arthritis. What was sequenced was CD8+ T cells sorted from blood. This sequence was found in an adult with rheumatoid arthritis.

The CDR3 is CASSAGVGTEAFF. CDR3 DNA sequence: TGTGCCAGCAGCGCCGGGGTCGGGACTGAAGCTTTCTTT. This sequence joins TRBV9 and TRBJ1-1; no firm D call. The V and J ends lost 3 bases and 5 bases respectively, with 11 bases between them. Germline CDR1 is SGDLS and CDR2 is YYNGEE. This CDR3 region has 13 residues.